These 28 T cell receptor beta chains came from one sample sequenced in a study of regulatory T cells in long-lasting Graves disease. Time point defined: newly diagnosed GD, antithyroid drugs for less than 3 months. RNA from PBMCs was the source of the TCR library. The TCR beta library used iRepertoire HTBI primers with Arm-PCR amplification of CDR3. TCRdb re-derived calls from the multiplex PCR reads in MiXCR, one entry per CDR3 protein. The sample yields about 440,000 distinct CDR3 sequences, just under 15% seen once. These data also featured in a second study, about T cells in Graves' hyperthyroidism and ophthalmopathy.

The source was peripheral blood mononuclear cells (PBMCs), collected at new diagnosis, from a patient treated with antithyroid drugs. These receptors originate from a woman in her 30s with Graves disease.

This clonotype was observed a few times. The chain is built from TRBV12-3 or TRBV12-4 and TRBJ1-3; 10 nucleotides align to TRBD1. The CDR3 length is 15 residues. V lost 7 bases, J lost 0 bases, and 3 bases stayed unmatched. The chain's CDR3 is CASTRQGASGNTIYF. The CDR3 nucleotides are TGTGCCAGCACCAGACAGGGGGCCTCTGGAAACACCATATATTTT.

V gene TRBV13 combines with J gene TRBJ1-4, with 7 bases fitting TRBD1. Unmatched junction bases numbered 9, after V lost 3 bases and J lost 11 bases. CDR1 is PRHDT and CDR2 is FYEKMQ in the germline V gene (reference sequence). The CDR3 contains 14 residues. The CDR3 loop is CASSLGQSPEKLFF. The CDR3 DNA sequence: TGTGCCAGCAGCTTGGGACAGTCACCTGAGAAACTGTTTTTT.

This clonotype was seen at least ten times. V is TRBV28 and J is TRBJ1-2, with 8 nucleotides matching TRBD1. The ends lost 6 bases at V and 2 bases at J; junction bases unmatched: 5. From germline, CDR1 is MDHEN and CDR2 SYDVKM. This CDR3 region has 14 residues. CDR3 sequence (DNA): TGTGCCAGCAGCCGGGACAGGCAAAACTATGGCTACACCTTC. Amino acids: CASSRDRQNYGYTF.

This clonotype was seen a few times. The gene calls are TRBV28 and TRBJ1-3; 10 bases fit TRBD1. Germline CDR1 is MDHEN and CDR2 is SYDVKM. The CDR3 runs 17 residues. With V trimmed by 5 bases and J by 1 base, 8 bases remained unmatched. For the CDR3, the DNA is TGTGCCAGCAGTCCCTCGGACAGGGGGACTTCTGGAAACACCATATATTTT. It yields the protein CASSPSDRGTSGNTIYF. Combining the CDR3 with reference TRBV28 and TRBJ1-3 gives the whole variable domain DVKVTQSSRYLVKRTGEKVFLECVQDMDHENMFWYRQDPGLGLRLIYFSYDVKMKEKGDIPEGYSVSREKKERFSLILESASTNQTSMYLCASSPSDRGTSGNTIYFGEGSWLTVV.

The chain combines TRBV19 with TRBJ2-2; TRBD1 matches 9 bases. Looked up from germline, CDR1 is LNHDA and CDR2 is SQIVND (reference sequence). The length of the CDR3 is 17 residues. After removal of 2 bases from V and 4 bases from J, the junction contained 8 bases not matched to a gene. The CDR3 DNA reads TGTGCCAGTAGTATATCCCGGGACAGGGCAAGCACCGGGGAGCTGTTTTTT. Its protein product is CASSISRDRASTGELFF.

The V gene is TRBV7-9, the J gene TRBJ1-3; no reliable D call. This CDR3 region has 14 residues. V lost 3 bases to trimming and J lost 0 bases, with 6 bases between them. From germline, CDR1 is SEHNR and CDR2 FQNEAQ (reference sequence). The DNA for the CDR3 is TGTGCCAGCAGCTTGGTGGCCTCTGGAAACACCATATATTTT. Translating gives CASSLVASGNTIYF.

This chain connects TRBV6-5 to TRBJ2-5; 10 positions agree with TRBD2. The CDR3 runs to 21 residues. CDR1 is MNHEY, CDR2 SVGAGI, per germline. Unmatched junction bases numbered 23, after V lost 2 bases and J lost 5 bases. The DNA for the CDR3 is TGTGCCAGCAGTTACAGGACTAGCGGCCCCCAAAGGCCCCATGGAAGGGAGACCCAGTACTTC. Its translation: CASSYRTSGPQRPHGRETQYF.

This clonotype was found a few times. This chain's CDR3 is CATSDPTGGKTEAFF. The CDR3 DNA is TGTGCCACCAGTGATCCCACGGGGGGTAAAACTGAAGCTTTCTTT. This chain links TRBV24-1 with TRBJ1-1; TRBD1 is a possible D gene (5 bases). V was clipped by 3 bases and J by 5 bases, with 15 bases between them. The CDR3 covers 15 residues. Germline-derived CDR1 and CDR2 are KGHDR and SFDVKD.

This clonotype showed up many times. V gene TRBV30 combines with J gene TRBJ1-2, with D possibly being TRBD1 (5 bases). Trimming pared 5 bases from V and 0 bases from J, leaving 7 bases between. From germline, CDR1 is GTSNPN and CDR2 SVGIG (reference sequence). This CDR3 is built from 12 residues. The DNA of the CDR3 is TGTGCCTGGGGGACCACTAACTATGGCTACACCTTC. It codes for CAWGTTNYGYTF.

The rearrangement links TRBV28 to TRBJ2-7; a possible D gene is TRBD1 (7 bases). Trimming left V 3 bases short and J 1 base short, with 13 bases between. The germline V gene has CDR1 MDHEN and CDR2 SYDVKM. There are 15 residues in the CDR3. CDR3 region: CASSFSAGGSYEQYF. The CDR3 region has the DNA TGTGCCAGCAGTTTCTCTGCAGGGGGGTCCTACGAGCAGTACTTC.

This clonotype has ten or more counts. The chain uses TRBV2 and TRBJ1-6; D unclear. Germline values: CDR1 SNHLY, CDR2 FYNNEI. Trimming stripped 6 bases from V and 10 bases from J, with 19 bases between. The CDR3 consists of 15 residues. Written as DNA, the CDR3 is TGTGCCAGCAGACCCCTCGAGGCGGGGATCTCACCCCTCCACTTT. It specifies CASRPLEAGISPLHF.

This clonotype was recorded at least ten times. The gene calls are TRBV15 and TRBJ2-7; D not resolved. V dropped 5 bases and J dropped 2 bases, with 16 bases sitting between them. Germline lookup yields CDR1 LNHNV and CDR2 YYDKDF (reference sequence). The length of the CDR3 is 15 residues. The chain's CDR3 is CATSSRTGLAYEQYF. The CDR3 DNA reads TGTGCCACCAGCTCCCGGACGGGCCTGGCCTACGAGCAGTACTTC.

Notes on this clonotype: A much larger clone lies one base from this, so it may be a read error. The chain couples TRBV27 to TRBJ1-1; D uncertain. Looked up from germline, CDR1 is MNHEY and CDR2 is SMNVEV (reference sequence). This CDR3 region has 13 residues. The DNA for the CDR3 is TGTGCCATCAGTCCCCGGCGGAACACTGAAGCTTTCTTT. Its protein is CAISPRRNTEAFF.

A few counts support this clonotype. The genes are TRBV24-1 and TRBJ2-1; TRBD2 agrees at 9 bases. CDR3 length: 16 amino acids. Trimming removed 0 bases from V and 8 bases from J; junction bases left unmatched: 7. Germline values: CDR1 KGHDR, CDR2 SFDVKD. In nucleotides, the CDR3 is TGTGCCACCAGTGATTTGGTGGCGGGAGGGAGGGATGAGCAGTTCTTC. Protein: CATSDLVAGGRDEQFF.

This clonotype was observed many times. The chain recombines TRBV12-3 or TRBV12-4 with TRBJ2-7; D is perhaps TRBD1 (5 bases). CDR3 length: 15 amino acids. V shed 3 bases and J shed 2 bases, with 14 bases lying between them. DNA for the CDR3: TGTGCCAGCAGTTTTTGGACCCAAGGGGCCTACGAGCAGTACTTC. It is translated as CASSFWTQGAYEQYF.

This chain links TRBV24-1 with TRBJ2-1, with 8 bases aligning to TRBD1. This CDR3 is 15 amino acids long. V lost 1 base and J lost 4; bases outside the gene matches: 2. Germline CDR1 and CDR2: KGHDR and SFDVKD. The DNA of the CDR3 is TGTGCCACCAGTGATTTCGGGACAGGATACAATGAGCAGTTCTTC. Translated, it gives CATSDFGTGYNEQFF.

This clonotype was observed at least ten times. The rearrangement uses TRBV27 and TRBJ1-1; unclear D gene. The CDR3 loop spans 14 amino acids. Germline-derived CDR1 and CDR2 are MNHEY and SMNVEV (reference sequence). V shed 6 bases and J shed 8 bases, with 19 bases lying between them. This CDR3 reads CASSTKTPGREAFF. CDR3 nucleotide sequence: TGTGCCAGCAGCACAAAGACCCCGGGAAGAGAAGCTTTCTTT.

This clonotype occurred many times. The J gene is TRBJ1-5, the V gene TRBV12-3 or TRBV12-4; tentatively, D is TRBD1 (6 bases). The CDR3 length is 13 residues. V was pared by 6 bases and J by 7 bases, with 13 bases between. In DNA, the CDR3 is TGTGCCAGCAGCACAGGGTGGACGCAGCCCCAGCATTTT. It translates to CASSTGWTQPQHF.

In this sample, this clonotype turned up many times. This rearrangement joins TRBV3-1 to TRBJ2-3; D is perhaps TRBD2 (6 bases). Deletions cut 4 bases from V and 4 bases from J, with 18 bases between. This CDR3 is 16 amino acids long. Germline V lookup: CDR1 LGHDT, CDR2 YNNKEL (reference sequence). For the CDR3, the DNA is TGTGCCAGCAGCCCTTTGGGCGGGAAGTTGGCAGATACGCAGTATTTT. It codes for CASSPLGGKLADTQYF.

Many counts were recorded for this clonotype. The V and J genes are TRBV19 and TRBJ2-5; 11 nucleotides agree with TRBD2. Unmatched junction bases numbered 9, after V lost 6 bases and J lost 0 bases. The CDR3 has 17 residues. The germline gives CDR1 LNHDA, CDR2 SQIVND (reference sequence). CDR3 in amino acids: CASRPTGLAGYQETQYF. CDR3 nucleotides: TGTGCCAGTAGACCGACAGGACTAGCGGGTTACCAAGAGACCCAGTACTTC.

This clonotype was found many times. The chain links TRBV2 to TRBJ1-1; tentative D call: TRBD1 (6 bases). Germline lookup yields CDR1 SNHLY and CDR2 FYNNEI. The CDR3 sequence is 12 residues long. V lost 10 bases to trimming and J lost 3 bases, with 12 bases between them. CDR3 DNA: TGTGCCACCTTGGGGGGGCACACTGAAGCTTTCTTT. The encoded protein is CATLGGHTEAFF.

Many counts were recorded for this clonotype. The chain carries TRBV25-1 and TRBJ2-5, with 7 nucleotides matching TRBD1. This CDR3 region has 15 residues. Per the germline V gene, CDR1 is MGHDK and CDR2 is SYGVNS. V gave up 5 bases and J gave up 3 bases; unmatched junction bases: 9. CDR3 bases: TGTGCCAGCAGTAGGGACAGTGGGCGGGAAGAGACCCAGTACTTC. Its translation is CASSRDSGREETQYF.

This clonotype has ten or more counts. The rearrangement links TRBV2 to TRBJ1-2; D not resolved. The CDR3 runs to 14 residues. Germline CDR1 and CDR2: SNHLY and FYNNEI. The ends were cut back, 4 bases at V and 2 bases at J, with 11 bases in the middle. The CDR3 region has the DNA TGTGCCAGCAGTGCAGTCCGGAGCAACTATGGCTACACCTTC. Translated, it gives CASSAVRSNYGYTF.

This clonotype was seen many times. The chain has TRBV28 and TRBJ2-7, with 7 bases that match TRBD2. Germline lookup yields CDR1 MDHEN and CDR2 SYDVKM. V shed 3 bases and J 7 bases; nucleotides not matched to a gene: 6. The CDR3 loop spans 13 amino acids. The CDR3 reads CASSFGLVWEQYF. In nucleotides, the CDR3 is TGTGCCAGCAGTTTCGGACTAGTGTGGGAGCAGTACTTC.

The J gene is TRBJ1-5, the V gene TRBV19, with TRBD1 matching over 8 bases. Germline V gives CDR1 LNHDA, CDR2 SQIVND (reference sequence). The CDR3 covers 15 residues. With V trimmed by 5 bases and J by 8 bases, 11 bases remained unmatched. CDR3 region: CASSPPDRVWEPQHF. In DNA, the CDR3 is TGTGCCAGTAGTCCCCCGGACAGGGTGTGGGAGCCCCAGCATTTT.

This clonotype was seen a handful of times. This rearrangement joins TRBV29-1 to TRBJ2-3; 7 positions match TRBD2. This CDR3 region has 17 residues. The trim removed 6 bases at V and 1 base at J, leaving 16 bases unmatched. The V gene's germline CDR1 is SQVTM and CDR2 ANQGSEA. CDR3 sequence: CSVYHLGGRPRTDTQYF. The DNA for the CDR3 is TGCAGCGTGTACCACCTGGGAGGGAGGCCCCGCACAGATACGCAGTATTTT.

The chain is built from TRBV9 and TRBJ2-1; D may be TRBD1 or TRBD2 (5 bases each). CDR3 length equals 16 residues. V was trimmed by 4 bases and J by 5 bases, leaving 19 bases between them. From germline, CDR1 is SGDLS and CDR2 YYNGEE. DNA for the CDR3: TGTGCCAGCAGCTCACCCCGCGAGGGGCGTAACAATGAGCAGTTCTTC. Protein: CASSSPREGRNNEQFF. The full variable domain, its missing parts supplied by reference TRBV9 and TRBJ2-1, is DSGVTQTPKHLITATGQRVTLRCSPRSGDLSVYWYQQSLDQGLQFLIQYYNGEERAKGNILERFSAQQFPDLHSELNLSSLELGDSALYFCASSSPREGRNNEQFFGPGTRLTVL.

This clonotype was seen a few times. The rearrangement joins TRBV10-3 to TRBJ2-7; no clear D gene. The germline gives CDR1 ENHRY, CDR2 SYGVKD. V was trimmed by 10 bases and J by 6 bases, leaving 13 bases between them. The CDR3 covers 11 residues. The CDR3 DNA reads as TGTGCCACCGAAGGTGAGAGCGAGCAGTACTTC. Translated: CATEGESEQYF.